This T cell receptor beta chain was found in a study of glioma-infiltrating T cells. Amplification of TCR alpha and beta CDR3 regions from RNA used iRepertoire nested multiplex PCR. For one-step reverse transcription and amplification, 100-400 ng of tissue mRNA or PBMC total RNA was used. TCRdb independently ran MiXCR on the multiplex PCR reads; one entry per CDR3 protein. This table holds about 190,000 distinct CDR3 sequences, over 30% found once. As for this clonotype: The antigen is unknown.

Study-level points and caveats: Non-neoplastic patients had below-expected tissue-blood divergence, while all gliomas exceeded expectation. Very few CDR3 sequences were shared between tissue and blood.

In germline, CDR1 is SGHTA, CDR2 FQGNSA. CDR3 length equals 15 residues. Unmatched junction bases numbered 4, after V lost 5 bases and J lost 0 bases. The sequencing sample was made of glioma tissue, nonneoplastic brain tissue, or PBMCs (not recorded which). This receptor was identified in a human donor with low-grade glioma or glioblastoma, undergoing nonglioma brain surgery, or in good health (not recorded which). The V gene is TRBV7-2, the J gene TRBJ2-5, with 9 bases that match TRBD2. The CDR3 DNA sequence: TGTGCCAGCAGCCGGGCTAGCGGGGACCAAGAGACCCAGTACTTC. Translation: CASSRASGDQETQYF.